What follows are 6 T cell receptor beta chains derived from one specimen sequenced in a study of T cell changes during pregnancy in multiple sclerosis. Generated by immunoSEQ multiplex PCR, the TCRdb table keeps only in-frame clones and is missing some. The data contain roughly 45,000 clones, 85% to 90% of them singletons. The sample here was peripheral blood, taken in the first trimester of pregnancy. The receptors derive from a female donor in good health, enrolled as a control in a pregnancy study.

This sequence joins TRBV27 and TRBJ2-5, with 7 bases aligning to TRBD2. This CDR3 has 13 amino acids. V gave up 0 bases and J gave up 5 bases; unmatched junction bases: 0. Looked up from germline, CDR1 is MNHEY and CDR2 is SMNVEV (reference sequence). CDR3 coding DNA: TGTGCCAGCAGTTTATCGGGGGGGGAGACCCAGTACTTC. Encoded protein: CASSLSGGETQYF.

The genes are TRBV28 and TRBJ1-2; TRBD1 aligns across 8 bases. Germline V gene lookup returns CDR1 MDHEN and CDR2 SYDVKM. The CDR3 spans 17 residues. Trimming removed 3 bases from V and 8 bases from J; junction bases left unmatched: 17. The CDR3 nucleotides read TGTGCCAGCAGTTTCGAAGGAGTTGGGGGCAGGGGGCGCGGCTACACCTTC. Its protein product is CASSFEGVGGRGRGYTF.

V and J are TRBV7-6 and TRBJ2-3; 10 bases agree with TRBD2. V lost 1 base, J lost 4 bases, and 8 bases stayed unmatched. This CDR3 comprises 17 residues. The germline gives CDR1 SGHVS, CDR2 FNYEAQ. In DNA form, the CDR3 reads TGTGCCAGCAGCTTAGACCCGAGCGGGGGGGGCGCAGATACGCAGTATTTT. The encoded protein is CASSLDPSGGGADTQYF.

This clone was found once. The rearrangement links TRBV18 to TRBJ2-7; D is undetermined. The CDR3 runs 12 residues. V was trimmed by 2 bases and J by 7 bases, leaving 9 bases between them. Germline-derived CDR1 and CDR2 are KGHSH and LQKENI. The DNA of the CDR3 is TGTGCCAGCTCACCAGAATTGAGAGAGCAGTACTTC. This encodes CASSPELREQYF.

This sequence joins TRBV6-1 and TRBJ1-2; D not certain. The CDR3 totals 14 residues. Germline loops: CDR1 MNHNS, CDR2 SASEGT. V was pared by 1 base and J by 5 bases, with 11 bases between. The CDR3 loop is CASSEVEGYYGYTF. The CDR3 region has the DNA TGTGCCAGCAGTGAAGTGGAGGGATATTATGGCTACACCTTC.

This chain uses TRBV2 with TRBJ2-5, with TRBD1 matching over 11 bases. J lost 3 bases, V lost 10 bases, and 7 bases had no gene match. Germline-derived CDR1 and CDR2 are SNHLY and FYNNEI. The CDR3 is 14 residues long. The CDR3 nucleotides read TGTGCCATTAGGACAGGGGGCGGAAAAGAGACCCAGTACTTC. Amino acids: CAIRTGGGKETQYF.